The sequence of this T cell receptor (beta chain) was determined in a study of memory CD4+ T cells and cytomegalovirus serostatus. CDR3 length: 14 amino acids. Trimming took off 0 bases at V and 5 bases at J, with 9 bases between the two ends. In germline, CDR1 is SGHRS, CDR2 YFSETQ. Method: immunoSEQ multiplex PCR; TCRdb's copy keeps in-frame clones and lacks some. The sample has around 53,000 clones, more than 60% seen once; the top ten hold 0.82%. Findings and caveats of the study: A US-trained random forest predicted CMV serostatus with median AUC around 0.9.

For this clone: No antigen is known for it.

Single viable CD3+CD4+CD8-CD45RO+ cells were sorted as the memory CD4+ T cells. The specimen sequenced was memory CD4+ T cells from blood. J is TRBJ2-1 and V is TRBV5-1; D may be TRBD1 or TRBD2 (5 bases each). The clonotype was recovered from an adult in good health and CMV-seronegative. CDR3 in amino acids: CASSLGQTNNEQFF. The CDR3, as DNA: TGCGCCAGCAGCTTGGGACAGACTAACAATGAGCAGTTCTTC.